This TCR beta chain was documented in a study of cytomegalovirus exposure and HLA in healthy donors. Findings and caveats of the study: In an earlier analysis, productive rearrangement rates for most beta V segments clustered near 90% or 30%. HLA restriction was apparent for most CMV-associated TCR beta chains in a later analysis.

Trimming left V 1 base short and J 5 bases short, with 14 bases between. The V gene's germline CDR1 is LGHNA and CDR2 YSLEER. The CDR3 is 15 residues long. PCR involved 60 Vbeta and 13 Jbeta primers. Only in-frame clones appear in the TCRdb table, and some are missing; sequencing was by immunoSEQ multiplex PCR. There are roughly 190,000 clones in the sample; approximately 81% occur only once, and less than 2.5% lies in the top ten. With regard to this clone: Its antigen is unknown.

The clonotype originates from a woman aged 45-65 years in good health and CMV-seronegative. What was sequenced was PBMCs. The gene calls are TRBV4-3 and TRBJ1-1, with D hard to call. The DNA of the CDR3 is TGCGCCAGCAGCCAAGGAGCCAGATCTAGGACTGAAGCTTTCTTT. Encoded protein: CASSQGARSRTEAFF.